This TCR beta chain emerged from a study of human T cells and chemical hapten exposure. On the study more broadly: Variability of per-sample TCR yields stemmed mainly from small differences in pooled library volume. Overall study results and limits: TCRs at a frequency above 1 in 1000 stayed unchanged with DPC sensitization.

This clonotype turned up a few times. Antigen: not known. Time point: pre-sensitization, week 0. The treatment: therapeutic diphenylcyclopropenone sensitization with weekly scalp DPC. Patches went on only after blood had been drawn each time. Sample donors consisted of patients with alopecia, aged 18 to 70 years, who were suitable for DPC. Via MiXCR, TCRdb re-called the RACE reads, giving one row per CDR3 protein. The sample yields 250,000 or so distinct CDR3 sequences, about 9% seen once. The material sequenced was whole blood, taken in connection with sensitization to the hapten diphenylcyclopropenone (DPC). The receptor was isolated from a woman between 40 and 55 years old with alopecia areata. Some clones in this sample may be carry-over from other donors' samples.

The CDR3 loop is CASSVTQGSGEKLFF. As DNA, the CDR3 is TGCGCCAGCAGCGTAACTCAGGGATCTGGTGAAAAACTGTTTTTT. The rearrangement links TRBV5-1 to TRBJ1-4, with TRBD1 as a possible D gene (5 bases). CDR3 length: 15 amino acids. V was cut by 4 bases and J by 7 bases, with 17 bases left in between. Germline V CDR1 and CDR2: SGHRS, YFSETQ.